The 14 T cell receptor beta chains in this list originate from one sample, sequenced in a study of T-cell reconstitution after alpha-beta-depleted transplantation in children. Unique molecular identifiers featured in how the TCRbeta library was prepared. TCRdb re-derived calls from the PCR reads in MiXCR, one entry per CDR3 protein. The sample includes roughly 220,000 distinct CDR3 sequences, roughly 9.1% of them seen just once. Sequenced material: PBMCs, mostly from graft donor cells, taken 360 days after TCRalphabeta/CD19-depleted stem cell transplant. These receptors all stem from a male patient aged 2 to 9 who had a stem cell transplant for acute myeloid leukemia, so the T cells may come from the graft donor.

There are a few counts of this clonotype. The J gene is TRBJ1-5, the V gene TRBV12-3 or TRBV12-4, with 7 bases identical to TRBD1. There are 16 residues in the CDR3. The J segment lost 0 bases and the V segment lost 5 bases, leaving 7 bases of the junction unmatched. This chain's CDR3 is CASSPGGTASNQPQHF. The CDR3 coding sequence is TGTGCCAGCAGTCCCGGGGGGACAGCTAGCAATCAGCCCCAGCATTTT.

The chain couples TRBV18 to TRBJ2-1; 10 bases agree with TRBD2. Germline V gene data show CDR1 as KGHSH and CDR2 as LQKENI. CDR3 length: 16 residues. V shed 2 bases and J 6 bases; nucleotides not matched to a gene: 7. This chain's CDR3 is CASSPRAGGPGNEQFF. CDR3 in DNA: TGTGCCAGCTCACCAAGAGCGGGAGGGCCTGGCAATGAGCAGTTCTTC.

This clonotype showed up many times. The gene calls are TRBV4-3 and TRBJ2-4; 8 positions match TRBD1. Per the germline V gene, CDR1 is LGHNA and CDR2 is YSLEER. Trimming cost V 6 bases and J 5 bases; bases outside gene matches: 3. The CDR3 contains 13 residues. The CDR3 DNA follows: TGCGCCAGCAGTCCGACAGGGGAAAACATTCAGTACTTC. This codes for CASSPTGENIQYF.

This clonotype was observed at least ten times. CDR3 sequence: CASSKVQDCKETQYF. The CDR3 DNA follows: TGTGCCAGCAGCAAAGTGCAAGACTGCAAAGAGACCCAGTACTTC. The chain couples TRBV21-1 to TRBJ2-5. TRBV21-1 is shown as a pseudogene. This CDR3 has 15 amino acids.

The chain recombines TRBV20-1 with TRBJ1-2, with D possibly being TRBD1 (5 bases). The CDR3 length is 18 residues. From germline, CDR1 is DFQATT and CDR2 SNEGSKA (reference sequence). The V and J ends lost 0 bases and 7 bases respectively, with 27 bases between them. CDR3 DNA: TGCAGTGCTAGAGATAAAGGGGCAGCGGAGCTGGTATCGAGTGGCTACACCTTC. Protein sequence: CSARDKGAAELVSSGYTF.

In nucleotides, the CDR3 is TGTGCCAGCAGTGAAGGGCAGGGGCAAGAGACCCAGTACTTC. As protein: CASSEGQGQETQYF. V is TRBV2 and J is TRBJ2-5; the D gene is possibly TRBD1 (6 bases). Trimming removed 1 base at V and 2 bases at J, with 8 bases between. CDR3 length: 14 residues. Germline lookup yields CDR1 SNHLY and CDR2 FYNNEI.

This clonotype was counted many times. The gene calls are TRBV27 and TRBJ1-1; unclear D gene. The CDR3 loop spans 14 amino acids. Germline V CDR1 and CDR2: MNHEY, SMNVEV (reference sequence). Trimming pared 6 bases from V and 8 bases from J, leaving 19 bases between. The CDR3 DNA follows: TGTGCCAGCAGCCCAAGGACCTATGTTACGGAAGCTTTCTTT. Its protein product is CASSPRTYVTEAFF.

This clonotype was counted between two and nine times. The CDR3 is CASSLSSMHETQYF. The CDR3 bases are TGTGCCAGCAGCCTTAGCAGTATGCATGAGACCCAGTACTTC. The genes are TRBV3-1 and TRBJ2-5; D call uncertain. The V end lost 4 bases, the J end lost 5 bases, and 14 bases lay between the germline ends. CDR3 size: 14 residues. Germline lookup yields CDR1 LGHDT and CDR2 YNNKEL (reference sequence).

The CDR3 region has the DNA TGCGCCAGCAGCCCGACGATACGGACAGATACGCAGTATTTT. Translated, it gives CASSPTIRTDTQYF. This rearrangement joins TRBV5-1 to TRBJ2-3; no firm D call. Germline-derived CDR1 and CDR2 are SGHRS and YFSETQ. The CDR3 spans 14 residues. V gave up 4 bases and J gave up 3 bases, with 12 bases separating them.

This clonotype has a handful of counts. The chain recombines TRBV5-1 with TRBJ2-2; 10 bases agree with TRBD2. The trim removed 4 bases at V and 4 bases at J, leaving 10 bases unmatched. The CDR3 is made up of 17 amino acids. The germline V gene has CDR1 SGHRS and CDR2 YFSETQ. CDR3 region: CASSTRLAGAATGELFF. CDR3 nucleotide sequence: TGCGCCAGCAGCACCCGGCTAGCGGGAGCCGCCACCGGGGAGCTGTTTTTT.

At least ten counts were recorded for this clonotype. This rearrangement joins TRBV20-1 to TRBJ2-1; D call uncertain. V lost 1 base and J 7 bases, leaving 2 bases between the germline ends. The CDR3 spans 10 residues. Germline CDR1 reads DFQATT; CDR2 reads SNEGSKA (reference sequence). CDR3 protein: CSARANEQFF. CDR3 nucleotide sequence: TGCAGTGCTAGAGCGAATGAGCAGTTCTTC.

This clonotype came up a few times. CDR3 DNA: TGTGCCACCAGCAGAGATAGCCCGCAGATGAGGGACATTCAGTACTTC. Translating gives CATSRDSPQMRDIQYF. The V and J genes are TRBV15 and TRBJ2-4; D is possibly TRBD2 (5 bases). Trimming cost V 0 bases and J 8 bases, with 17 bases left between them. This CDR3 is built from 16 residues. CDR1 and CDR2 from the germline V gene are LNHNV and YYDKDF (reference sequence).

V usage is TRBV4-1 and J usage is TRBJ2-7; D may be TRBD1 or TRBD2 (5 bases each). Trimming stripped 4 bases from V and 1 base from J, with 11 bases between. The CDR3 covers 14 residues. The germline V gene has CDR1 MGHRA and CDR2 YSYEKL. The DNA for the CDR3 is TGCGCCAGCAGCCTGAGGGACGGATCCTACGAGCAGTACGTC. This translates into CASSLRDGSYEQYV.

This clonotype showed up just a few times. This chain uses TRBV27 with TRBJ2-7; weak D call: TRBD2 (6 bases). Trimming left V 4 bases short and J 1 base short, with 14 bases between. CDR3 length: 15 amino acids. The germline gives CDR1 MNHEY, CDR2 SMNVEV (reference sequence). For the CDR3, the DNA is TGTGCCAGCAGTTATGGGGGACTGGGATCCTACGAGCAGTACTTC. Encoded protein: CASSYGGLGSYEQYF.